The entry below gives a single T cell receptor (beta chain) sequence along with its context. The antigen is not known. Noted time point: newly diagnosed GD, antithyroid drugs for less than 3 months. PBMC RNA served as the TCR library source. Graves' disease was diagnosed by American Thyroid Association guidelines. This sample was taken from a study of regulatory T cells in long-lasting Graves disease. Whole-study results and caveats: Persistent Graves' cases showed lower TCR diversity than newly diagnosed cases. TRBV28, TRBJ1-2 and TRBJ2-5 emerged as the favored segments in persistent disease.

Germline CDR1 and CDR2: SNHLY and FYNNEI. Between the trimmed V and J ends, which lost 1 base and 2 bases, there was a span of 12 bases. The CDR3 has 15 amino acids. Arm-PCR of CDR3 regions and iRepertoire HTBI primers were the basis on which TCR beta libraries were built. TCRdb independently ran MiXCR on the multiplex PCR reads; one entry per CDR3 protein. The sample has about 320,000 distinct CDR3 sequences; under 20% are singletons. The V gene is TRBV2, the J gene TRBJ2-7; D may be TRBD2 (6 bases). The sample here was peripheral blood mononuclear cells (PBMCs), taken at new diagnosis, from a patient treated with antithyroid drugs. This clonotype was obtained from a female donor with Graves disease. CDR3 sequence reads: CASSEGAGPTYEQYF. The CDR3 nucleotides read TGTGCCAGCAGTGAAGGGGCGGGGCCCACCTACGAGCAGTACTTC.